These T cell receptor beta chains were read from a single sample in a study of OX40 agonist ivuxolimab in advanced cancers. This table comes from immunoSEQ multiplex PCR, and its TCRdb copy is limited to in-frame clones, with some not included. The data show about 20,000 clones, roughly 88% seen once. The sequencing used CD4+ or CD8+ T cells sorted from blood, collected in a trial of the OX40 agonist ivuxolimab. All receptors derive from an adult with an advanced solid tumor such as melanoma, head and neck, liver or kidney cancer. The CDR3 runs from the conserved cysteine through the conserved F or W. The D gene is left open where the match is weak.

cdr3_length j_call d_call v_call cdr3_aa
14 TRBJ1-1 - TRBV7-9 CASSRTGTNTEAFF
11 TRBJ2-7 - TRBV30 CACRIAYEQYF
12 TRBJ2-5 - TRBV4-3 CASSQGRGTQYF
15 TRBJ2-3 - TRBV6-6 CASSYSARDTDTQYF
14 TRBJ2-7 - TRBV9 CASSVGHRSYEQYF
13 TRBJ2-1 TRBD2 TRBV29-1 CSVKTSGYNEQFF
15 TRBJ2-3 TRBD2 TRBV6-5 CASLETSGPADTQYF
14 TRBJ1-2 - TRBV6-5 CASSYGGGTYGYTF
16 TRBJ2-7 TRBD1 TRBV27 CASSPSTGVEIYEQYF
11 TRBJ1-2 TRBD1 TRBV29-1 CSVEDRVGYTF
12 TRBJ1-6 - TRBV7-9 CASSLDNSPLHF
15 TRBJ1-3 - TRBV6-5 CASSYSASSGNTIYF
12 TRBJ2-7 - TRBV7-9 CASSADPYEQYF
15 TRBJ1-1 - TRBV9 CASSPRRSANTEAFF
15 TRBJ2-7 - TRBV27 CASSFRAGRTYEQYF
13 TRBJ1-2 - TRBV9 CASSVEGHYGYTF
14 TRBJ2-7 TRBD1 TRBV27 CASSSGQGAYEQYF
15 TRBJ1-2 TRBD1 TRBV2 CASSPMPQTGEGYTF
15 TRBJ2-5 TRBD2 TRBV7-3 CASSLTGGGLETQYF
16 TRBJ1-1 - TRBV30 CAWSVRGLRDNTEAFF
14 TRBJ2-1 TRBD1 TRBV19 CASKGGTDMVEQFF
17 TRBJ1-2 TRBD1 TRBV12-5 CASGPGTGIGSNYGYTF
18 TRBJ2-3 TRBD2 TRBV9 CASSVEGASGRTTDTQYF
14 TRBJ2-1 - TRBV27 CASSPGSSYNEQFF
16 TRBJ2-1 - TRBV6-1 CASSERGRGYYNEQFF
14 TRBJ2-7 - TRBV27 CASSLWQGSYEQYF
15 TRBJ2-2 - TRBV19 CASSIAGLGAGELFF
18 TRBJ2-1 TRBD2 TRBV9 CASSVVGTSGKLYNEQFF
13 TRBJ1-1 - TRBV2 CASSFTGNTEAFF
13 TRBJ2-3 TRBD2 TRBV7-8 CASSRTRRDTQYF
17 TRBJ2-3 - TRBV11-2 CASSPLRGARREDTQYF
16 TRBJ2-3 - TRBV27 CASSLQLAELTDTQYF
17 TRBJ2-6 - TRBV9 CASSVARGGTGANVLTF
12 TRBJ2-3 - TRBV9 CASSEGTDTQYF
17 TRBJ2-7 - TRBV2 CASSARGRGTVSYEQYF
13 TRBJ2-3 - TRBV19 CASSSHPTDTQYF
13 TRBJ2-7 TRBD1 TRBV27 CASSPTGNYEQYF
13 TRBJ1-2 - TRBV5-6 CASSLEGNYGYTF
14 TRBJ2-7 - TRBV9 CASSVGQGSDEQYF
14 TRBJ1-5 - TRBV11-2 CASSLDFPGQPQHF
14 TRBJ2-7 - TRBV11-2 CASSPLGGTYEQYF
13 TRBJ1-5 - TRBV5-5 CASSLKRNQPQHF
15 TRBJ2-7 - TRBV7-8 CASSLAQGPSYEQYF